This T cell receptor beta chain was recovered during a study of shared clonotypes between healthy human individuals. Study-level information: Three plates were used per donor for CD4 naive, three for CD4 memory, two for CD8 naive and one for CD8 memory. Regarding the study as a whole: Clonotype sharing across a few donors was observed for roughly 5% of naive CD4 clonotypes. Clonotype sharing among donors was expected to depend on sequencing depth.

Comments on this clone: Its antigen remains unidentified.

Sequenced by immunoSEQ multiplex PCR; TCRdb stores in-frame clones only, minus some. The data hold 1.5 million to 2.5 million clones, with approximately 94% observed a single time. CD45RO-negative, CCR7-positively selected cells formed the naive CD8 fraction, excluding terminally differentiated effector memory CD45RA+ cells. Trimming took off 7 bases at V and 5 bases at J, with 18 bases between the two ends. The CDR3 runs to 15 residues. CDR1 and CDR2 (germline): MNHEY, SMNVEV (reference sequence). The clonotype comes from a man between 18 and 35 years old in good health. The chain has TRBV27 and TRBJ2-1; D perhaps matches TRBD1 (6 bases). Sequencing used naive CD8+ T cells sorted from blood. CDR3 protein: CASTFAGTPDNEQFF. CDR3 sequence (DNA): TGTGCCAGCACCTTCGCCGGGACACCCGACAATGAGCAGTTCTTC.